Listed below are T cell receptor beta chains from one sample, sequenced in a study of graft-versus-host responses after intestinal transplantation. Their target antigens are unknown. Clones were sequenced by immunoSEQ multiplex PCR, and TCRdb holds only the in-frame ones, with some missing. This table has about 70,000 clones, about 80% appearing once. Specimen: unstimulated CD4+ T cells sorted from spleen or lymph node cells, collected before transplant. The receptors derive from a human donor who was the organ donor for an intestinal transplant. The CDR3 runs from the conserved cysteine through the conserved F or W. A D gene is named only where the DNA matches it firmly. Expanded clones are given a class, and other clones once, few, many or no size at all.

J gene | V gene | clone size | D gene | CDR3 protein | CDR3 DNA
TRBJ2-6 | TRBV7-9 | . | . | CASSWSAGANVLTF | TGTGCCAGCAGCTGGTCAGCTGGGGCCAACGTCCTGACTTTC
TRBJ2-5 | TRBV11-2 | . | TRBD2 | CASSLVRTRGETQYF | TGTGCCAGCAGCTTAGTAAGGACTAGAGGAGAGACCCAGTACTTC
TRBJ1-1 | TRBV9 | . | . | CASSVEHEAFF | TGTGCCAGCAGCGTAGAGCATGAAGCTTTCTTT
TRBJ2-2 | TRBV28 | . | . | CASSASLGAGTGELFF | TGTGCCAGCAGCGCTAGTTTAGGGGCAGGGACCGGGGAGCTGTTTTTT
TRBJ1-2 | TRBV27 | . | TRBD1 | CASSLSTGGAGYTF | TGTGCCAGCAGTTTATCCACAGGGGGGGCCGGCTACACCTTC
TRBJ2-5 | TRBV9 | . | TRBD2 | CASSAGGAGQETQYF | TGTGCCAGCAGCGCCGGGGGGGCAGGTCAAGAGACCCAGTACTTC
TRBJ1-4 | TRBV4-2 | once | . | CASSQVAEANEKLFF | TGTGCCAGCAGCCAAGTAGCGGAGGCTAATGAAAAACTGTTTTTT
TRBJ1-1 | TRBV25-1 | once | . | CASSEEGGQHSEAFF | TGTGCCAGCAGTGAAGAGGGAGGGCAACACAGTGAAGCTTTCTTT
TRBJ2-3 | TRBV5-1 | once | . | CASSLLGTSTDTQYF | TGCGCCAGCAGCTTGCTTGGGACAAGCACAGATACGCAGTATTTT
TRBJ1-6 | TRBV7-2 | . | TRBD1 | CASSSQRTGANSPLHF | TGTGCCAGCAGCTCTCAAAGGACAGGGGCCAATTCACCCCTCCACTTT
TRBJ1-2 | TRBV30 | . | . | CAWRRTVYGYTF | TGTGCCTGGAGGAGGACTGTTTATGGCTACACCTTC
TRBJ1-2 | TRBV5-6 | . | . | CASSLINRLNYGYTF | TGTGCCAGCAGCTTGATCAACAGGCTCAACTATGGCTACACCTTC
TRBJ2-3 | TRBV5-1 | . | . | CASSNPRSTDTQYF | TGCGCCAGCAGCAACCCACGGTCCACAGATACGCAGTATTTT
TRBJ1-1 | TRBV7-6 | . | . | CASRRTEGGNTEAFF | TGTGCCAGCAGGAGAACCGAAGGGGGGAACACTGAAGCTTTCTTT
TRBJ1-5 | TRBV6-6 | . | . | CASRPGYSGNQPQHF | TGTGCCAGCAGACCAGGGTATTCGGGCAATCAGCCCCAGCATTTT
TRBJ1-6 | TRBV9 | . | . | CASSTRGSYNSPLHF | TGTGCCAGCAGCACCAGGGGTTCCTATAATTCACCCCTCCACTTT
TRBJ2-2 | TRBV15 | . | . | CATSRDSGNTGELFF | TGTGCCACCAGCAGAGATTCGGGGAACACCGGGGAGCTGTTTTTT
TRBJ1-3 | TRBV28 | . | . | CASITTLGNTIYF | TGTGCCAGCATCACGACTTTAGGAAACACCATATATTTT
TRBJ1-6 | TRBV2 | few | . | CASSRETYNSPLHF | TGTGCCAGCAGCCGGGAAACCTATAATTCACCCCTCCACTTT
TRBJ2-3 | TRBV29-1 | . | TRBD2 | CSVGGTSSDTQYF | TGCAGCGTTGGAGGGACTAGCTCTGATACGCAGTATTTT
TRBJ1-1 | TRBV5-1 | . | . | CASSLVMNTEAFF | TGCGCCAGCAGCTTGGTAATGAACACTGAAGCTTTCTTT
TRBJ1-2 | TRBV10-3 | . | . | CATRESGAARDDGYTF | TGTGCCACCCGAGAGTCGGGGGCCGCGAGAGACGACGGCTACACCTTC
TRBJ1-1 | TRBV21-1 | . | . | CASSMTGGNTEAFF | TGTGCCAGCAGCATGACAGGCGGGAACACTGAAGCTTTCTTT
TRBJ2-3 | TRBV19 | once | . | CATTRAGASDTQYF | TGTGCCACCACCCGCGCAGGGGCGTCAGATACGCAGTATTTT
TRBJ1-6 | TRBV4-2 | . | . | CASSLRDLNSPLHF | TGTGCCAGCAGCCTCCGGGATCTTAATTCACCCCTCCACTTT
TRBJ1-2 | TRBV27 | . | TRBD1 | CASSATGGSGGYTF | TGTGCCAGCAGTGCAACAGGGGGCTCGGGGGGCTACACCTTC
TRBJ1-1 | TRBV5-6 | . | TRBD1 | CASSLDRTGEAFF | TGTGCCAGCAGCTTGGATCGGACAGGAGAAGCTTTCTTT
TRBJ2-1 | TRBV6-5 | . | . | CASSSDFRSSYNEQFF | TGTGCCAGCAGTTCGGACTTCCGGAGCTCCTACAATGAGCAGTTCTTC
TRBJ2-2 | TRBV19 | . | TRBD2 | CATEASSGGSGELFF | TGTGCCACCGAAGCATCCAGCGGGGGGTCCGGGGAGCTGTTTTTT
TRBJ2-2 | TRBV5-1 | . | . | CASSLAGGNTGELFF | TGCGCCAGCAGCTTGGCCGGGGGGAACACCGGGGAGCTGTTTTTT
TRBJ2-5 | TRBV7-9 | . | . | CASSLGVRGQETQYF | TGTGCCAGCAGCCTCGGCGTTAGGGGGCAAGAGACCCAGTACTTC
TRBJ1-2 | TRBV2 | . | . | CASSDGSFTGDYGYTF | TGTGCCAGCAGTGATGGCAGCTTCACCGGGGACTATGGCTACACCTTC
TRBJ2-3 | TRBV7-9 | once | TRBD2 | CASRGRLAGTDTQYF | TGTGCCAGCAGAGGTCGACTAGCGGGCACAGATACGCAGTATTTT
TRBJ1-1 | TRBV28 | few | . | CASSETEAFF | TGTGCCAGCAGCGAGACTGAAGCTTTCTTT
TRBJ1-2 | TRBV5-1 | . | . | CASSLALGDYGYTF | TGCGCCAGCAGCTTGGCCTTGGGAGACTATGGCTACACCTTC
TRBJ1-1 | TRBV28 | . | TRBD1 | CASSLPTGVSVLNTEAFF | TGTGCCAGCAGTTTGCCAACAGGGGTATCTGTTCTGAACACTGAAGCTTTCTTT
TRBJ1-2 | TRBV28 | . | . | CASSLSRGRLYGYTF | TGTGCCAGCAGTTTATCCCGCGGCCGGCTTTATGGCTACACCTTC
TRBJ1-5 | TRBV7-2 | . | TRBD1 | CASSPGQNQPQHF | TGTGCCAGCAGCCCGGGACAGAATCAGCCCCAGCATTTT
TRBJ1-5 | TRBV19 | . | . | CASSLNRDTNQPQHF | TGTGCCAGTAGCCTGAACCGGGACACAAATCAGCCCCAGCATTTT